This is a list of T cell receptor beta chains from one sample in a study of cytomegalovirus exposure and HLA in healthy donors. Sequenced by immunoSEQ multiplex PCR; TCRdb stores in-frame clones only, minus some. The data hold under 200,000 clones, with roughly 79% observed a single time. Sequencing was carried out using PBMCs. These TCRs come from a woman between 35 and 50 years old in good health and CMV-seropositive. The CDR3 runs from the conserved cysteine through the conserved F or W. D genes are given only for firm matches. Clone size is shown for a subset of rows, as once, few, many or a class of expanded clone.

v_gene	abundance	j_gene	d_gene	CDR3nt	CDR3aa
TRBV19	-	TRBJ1-2	-	TGTGCCAGTAGTGGACAGCTTAACTATGGCTACACCTTC	CASSGQLNYGYTF
TRBV28	-	TRBJ2-1	TRBD1	TGTGCCAGCAGTACGGACAGGTTTCTTGAGCAGTTCTTC	CASSTDRFLEQFF
TRBV29-1	-	TRBJ1-3	TRBD1	TGCAGCGTAGCATTACAGGGGACAAACACCATATATTTT	CSVALQGTNTIYF
TRBV27	-	TRBJ1-6	TRBD1	TGTGCCAGCAGTCGAGAGGACAGGGCGGTTTCACCCCTCCACTTT	CASSREDRAVSPLHF
TRBV5-5	few	TRBJ1-2	-	TGTGCCAGCACCATCGGGGGGCAGGGAGCTAACTATGGCTACACCTTC	CASTIGGQGANYGYTF
TRBV19	few	TRBJ1-2	-	TGTGCCAGTAGTAGGCGGACAGTCGTTTCGGGTGGCTACACCTTC	CASSRRTVVSGGYTF
TRBV25-1	-	TRBJ2-2	TRBD1	TGTGCCAGCAGTGTAACAGGGGGTTTCTCCGGGGAGCTGTTTTTT	CASSVTGGFSGELFF
TRBV18	few	TRBJ1-6	-	TGTGCCAGCTCACCTCAGGCTCTTGGGTCACCCCTCCACTTT	CASSPQALGSPLHF
TRBV2	-	TRBJ2-7	-	TGTGCCAGCAGGGTCAGTCGCTCCTACGAGCAGTACTTC	CASRVSRSYEQYF
TRBV30	-	TRBJ2-5	TRBD1	TGTGCCTGGAGTGGAGACAGGGTCCAAGAGACCCAGTACTTC	CAWSGDRVQETQYF
TRBV5-1	-	TRBJ2-3	-	TGCGCCAGCGGCTTGGACCCTCGACGGGTCATCACAGATACGCAGTATTTT	CASGLDPRRVITDTQYF
TRBV5-4	-	TRBJ1-2	TRBD1	TGTGCCAGCAGCCTACACCCGACAGGGTCTCGAGGCTACACCTTC	CASSLHPTGSRGYTF
TRBV5-1	few	TRBJ2-2	TRBD1	TGCGCCAGCAGCTTGGGTATAGGACAGGTCTCCGGGGAGCTGTTTTTT	CASSLGIGQVSGELFF